The present entry profiles one T cell receptor (beta chain) with its context. Read coverage stops 3 residues before the CDR3 terminus; the germline J gene supplies the remainder. The length of the CDR3 is 17 residues. V lost 0 bases to trimming and J lost 0 bases; unmatched junction nucleotides: 4. The germline V gene has CDR1 SGHVS and CDR2 FNYEAQ. The data are from a study of T cells in women clearing cervical HPV infection. On the study more broadly: Only a few women had HLA typing results available.

This table comes from immunoSEQ multiplex PCR, and its TCRdb copy is limited to in-frame clones, with some not included. The listing records some 30,000 clones. The TCR sequence derives from a woman aged 18 to 75 with a cervical HPV16 infection that either progressed to CIN3+ or cleared (not recorded which). Specimen: blood buffy coat. The chain carries TRBV7-6 and TRBJ1-3; 8 bases are shared with TRBD1. The CDR3 region is CASSLAGTGPSGNTIYF. Partial CDR3 DNA: TGTGCCAGCAGCTTAGCTGGGACAGGTCCCTCTGGAAACACC.